These T cell receptor beta chains were read from a single sample in a study of blood T cells in healthy people across ages. TCRdb re-analysed the 5' RACE reads in MiXCR, keeping a single row per CDR3 protein. Of 650,000 to 700,000 distinct CDR3 sequences listed, roughly half are singletons. Sequences were obtained from blood. The receptors come from a woman at least 80 years old in good health. Both conserved end residues are part of each CDR3. Fields, in order: V gene, D gene, J gene, clone size, CDR3 protein, CDR3 DNA. A D gene is named only where the DNA matches it firmly. Clone size appears in some rows only: once, few, many, or a class for an expanded clone.

V gene: TRBV6-5; D gene: -; J gene: TRBJ2-7; clone size: -; CDR3 protein: CANSYSLTGPYEQYF; CDR3 DNA: TGTGCCAACAGTTACTCGCTGACAGGACCCTACGAGCAGTACTTC
V gene: TRBV2; D gene: TRBD1; J gene: TRBJ2-1; clone size: -; CDR3 protein: CAKLTGYNEQFF; CDR3 DNA: TGTGCCAAACTGACAGGGTACAATGAGCAGTTCTTC
V gene: TRBV7-8; D gene: -; J gene: TRBJ2-3; clone size: -; CDR3 protein: CASSLGVRMETDTQYF; CDR3 DNA: TGTGCCAGCAGCTTAGGCGTCCGTATGGAGACAGATACGCAGTATTTT
V gene: TRBV5-1; D gene: TRBD1; J gene: TRBJ1-4; clone size: -; CDR3 protein: CASSASPLNRGEKLFF; CDR3 DNA: TGCGCCAGCAGCGCAAGCCCCTTGAACAGGGGTGAAAAACTGTTTTTT
V gene: TRBV2; D gene: TRBD2; J gene: TRBJ2-1; clone size: many; CDR3 protein: CATKPGASGSSYNEQFF; CDR3 DNA: TGTGCCACCAAACCCGGGGCTAGCGGGAGCTCCTACAATGAGCAGTTCTTC
V gene: TRBV24-1; D gene: -; J gene: TRBJ2-2; clone size: few; CDR3 protein: CATSAAARDTGELFF; CDR3 DNA: TGTGCCACCAGTGCCGCGGCGCGGGACACCGGGGAGCTGTTTTTT
V gene: TRBV5-1; D gene: -; J gene: TRBJ2-1; clone size: many; CDR3 protein: CASSLGGARQFF; CDR3 DNA: TGCGCCAGCAGCTTGGGGGGTGCGCGGCAGTTCTTC
V gene: TRBV12-3/TRBV12-4; D gene: -; J gene: TRBJ2-1; clone size: many; CDR3 protein: CASSPQTDNEQFF; CDR3 DNA: TGTGCCAGCAGTCCTCAAACCGACAATGAGCAGTTCTTC
V gene: TRBV12-3/TRBV12-4; D gene: TRBD2; J gene: TRBJ2-3; clone size: few; CDR3 protein: CACVSGQSLTDTQYF; CDR3 DNA: TGTGCCTGCGTTAGCGGGCAGTCTCTCACAGATACGCAGTATTTT
V gene: TRBV19; D gene: -; J gene: TRBJ2-7; clone size: -; CDR3 protein: CASSIGPVNEQYF; CDR3 DNA: TGTGCCAGTAGTATAGGCCCCGTCAACGAGCAGTACTTC
V gene: TRBV21-1; D gene: -; J gene: TRBJ2-7; clone size: -; CDR3 protein: CASSKDGNDRECYEQYF; CDR3 DNA: TGTGCCAGCAGCAAGGATGGAAATGACAGGGAGTGCTACGAGCAGTACTTC
V gene: TRBV4-2; D gene: -; J gene: TRBJ1-2; clone size: -; CDR3 protein: CASSQDGRTHYGYTF; CDR3 DNA: TGTGCCAGCAGCCAAGACGGTCGCACCCACTATGGCTACACCTTC
V gene: TRBV27; D gene: -; J gene: TRBJ1-2; clone size: -; CDR3 protein: CASSPWGANDYGYTF; CDR3 DNA: TGTGCCAGCAGTCCCTGGGGAGCGAATGACTATGGCTACACCTTC
V gene: TRBV5-5; D gene: TRBD2; J gene: TRBJ2-3; clone size: -; CDR3 protein: CASSPQASGVTDTQYF; CDR3 DNA: TGTGCCAGCAGCCCGCAGGCCAGCGGGGTAACAGATACGCAGTATTTT
V gene: TRBV6-6; D gene: -; J gene: TRBJ2-7; clone size: -; CDR3 protein: CASRTTGQFSYEQYF; CDR3 DNA: TGTGCCAGCAGGACAACCGGACAGTTTTCCTACGAGCAGTACTTC
V gene: TRBV29-1; D gene: -; J gene: TRBJ2-7; clone size: many; CDR3 protein: CSIRQAGEQYF; CDR3 DNA: TGCAGCATCCGACAGGCCGGAGAGCAGTACTTC
V gene: TRBV3-1; D gene: -; J gene: TRBJ2-5; clone size: many; CDR3 protein: CASSQTSLSKYF; CDR3 DNA: TGTGCCAGCAGCCAGACCAGTCTGTCTAAGTACTTC
V gene: TRBV10-3; D gene: TRBD1; J gene: TRBJ1-2; clone size: -; CDR3 protein: CAIIEDRGSYGYTF; CDR3 DNA: TGTGCCATCATTGAGGACAGGGGAAGTTATGGCTACACCTTC
V gene: TRBV5-5; D gene: -; J gene: TRBJ2-7; clone size: few; CDR3 protein: CASSLAPDSTYEQYF; CDR3 DNA: TGTGCCAGCAGCTTGGCCCCCGACAGTACCTACGAGCAGTACTTC
V gene: TRBV6-2/TRBV6-3; D gene: -; J gene: TRBJ2-1; clone size: -; CDR3 protein: CASSNGPLGLGFF; CDR3 DNA: TGTGCCAGCAGTAACGGGCCCTTAGGGTTAGGGTTCTTC
V gene: TRBV3-1; D gene: -; J gene: TRBJ2-4; clone size: many; CDR3 protein: CASSEDGGLAKNIQYF; CDR3 DNA: TGTGCAAGCAGCGAGGACGGGGGCCTAGCCAAAAACATTCAGTACTTC
V gene: TRBV28; D gene: TRBD1; J gene: TRBJ2-7; clone size: -; CDR3 protein: CASSHRDRGNYEQYF; CDR3 DNA: TGTGCCAGCAGTCACCGGGACAGGGGAAACTACGAGCAGTACTTC
V gene: TRBV7-8; D gene: -; J gene: TRBJ1-2; clone size: many; CDR3 protein: CASSQGTQYGYTF; CDR3 DNA: TGTGCCAGCAGCCAGGGAACGCAATATGGCTACACCTTC
V gene: TRBV6-5; D gene: -; J gene: TRBJ1-1; clone size: -; CDR3 protein: CASSSPGRNTEAFF; CDR3 DNA: TGTGCCAGCAGTTCCCCCGGGAGGAACACTGAAGCTTTCTTT
V gene: TRBV20-1; D gene: TRBD1; J gene: TRBJ1-4; clone size: many; CDR3 protein: CSAAKRDRPNEKLFF; CDR3 DNA: TGCAGTGCGGCGAAGCGGGACAGGCCGAATGAAAAACTGTTTTTT
V gene: TRBV18; D gene: TRBD1; J gene: TRBJ2-1; clone size: few; CDR3 protein: CASSPANRGHEQFF; CDR3 DNA: TGTGCCAGCTCACCTGCGAATAGGGGGCATGAGCAGTTCTTC
V gene: TRBV6-4; D gene: -; J gene: TRBJ1-5; clone size: few; CDR3 protein: CASSPSVVGNQPQHF; CDR3 DNA: TGTGCCAGCAGCCCGAGTGTGGTAGGCAATCAGCCCCAGCATTTT
V gene: TRBV5-1; D gene: -; J gene: TRBJ2-3; clone size: -; CDR3 protein: CASSSGRPPDMQYF; CDR3 DNA: TGCGCCAGCAGCTCGGGGAGACCTCCAGATATGCAGTATTTT
V gene: TRBV6-2/TRBV6-3; D gene: -; J gene: TRBJ1-1; clone size: -; CDR3 protein: CASSIGQYTEAFF; CDR3 DNA: TGTGCCAGCAGTATCGGACAGTACACTGAAGCTTTCTTT
V gene: TRBV30; D gene: -; J gene: TRBJ1-1; clone size: -; CDR3 protein: CAWSSWGAGNTEAFF; CDR3 DNA: TGTGCCTGGAGCAGCTGGGGGGCTGGTAACACTGAAGCTTTCTTT
V gene: TRBV3-1; D gene: -; J gene: TRBJ1-5; clone size: -; CDR3 protein: CASSQTADDYSNQPQHF; CDR3 DNA: TGTGCCAGCAGCCAGACGGCGGACGATTATAGCAATCAGCCCCAGCATTTT
V gene: TRBV2; D gene: TRBD2; J gene: TRBJ2-1; clone size: many; CDR3 protein: CASSEERAGGYDEQFF; CDR3 DNA: TGTGCCAGCAGTGAAGAAAGGGCGGGGGGCTACGATGAGCAGTTCTTC
V gene: TRBV20-1; D gene: -; J gene: TRBJ2-1; clone size: many; CDR3 protein: CSAQRGVRSYNEQFF; CDR3 DNA: TGCAGTGCCCAGAGGGGGGTACGCTCCTACAATGAGCAGTTCTTC
V gene: TRBV2; D gene: TRBD2; J gene: TRBJ2-1; clone size: -; CDR3 protein: CASSAGLTETQFF; CDR3 DNA: TGTGCCAGCAGTGCGGGACTAACAGAGACCCAGTTCTTC
V gene: TRBV5-1; D gene: TRBD1; J gene: TRBJ2-1; clone size: -; CDR3 protein: CASSFSNRGLDEQFF; CDR3 DNA: TGCGCCAGCAGCTTCAGTAACAGGGGGCTCGATGAGCAGTTCTTC
V gene: TRBV27; D gene: TRBD2; J gene: TRBJ2-7; clone size: -; CDR3 protein: CASSFISERGVYNEQYF; CDR3 DNA: TGTGCCAGCAGTTTTATCTCGGAGCGGGGTGTGTACAATGAGCAGTACTTC
V gene: TRBV28; D gene: TRBD1; J gene: TRBJ2-7; clone size: -; CDR3 protein: CASSFPGQTSYEQYF; CDR3 DNA: TGTGCCAGCAGTTTCCCGGGACAGACCTCCTACGAGCAGTACTTC
V gene: TRBV12-3/TRBV12-4; D gene: -; J gene: TRBJ1-5; clone size: -; CDR3 protein: CASTLGPTNQPQHF; CDR3 DNA: TGTGCCAGCACCTTGGGACCCACCAATCAGCCCCAGCATTTT
V gene: TRBV7-2; D gene: -; J gene: TRBJ1-4; clone size: -; CDR3 protein: CASSSWANEKLFF; CDR3 DNA: TGTGCCAGCAGCTCTTGGGCAAATGAAAAACTGTTTTTT
V gene: TRBV5-1; D gene: -; J gene: TRBJ2-7; clone size: -; CDR3 protein: CASSLERPSGEQYF; CDR3 DNA: TGCGCCAGCAGCTTGGAGCGACCCTCGGGCGAGCAGTACTTC
V gene: TRBV5-1; D gene: -; J gene: TRBJ2-7; clone size: -; CDR3 protein: CASSFAAVGNEQYF; CDR3 DNA: TGCGCCAGCAGCTTTGCAGCTGTGGGGAATGAGCAGTACTTC
V gene: TRBV11-2; D gene: -; J gene: TRBJ2-3; clone size: -; CDR3 protein: CASSLGPFTDTQYF; CDR3 DNA: TGTGCCAGCAGCTTAGGCCCTTTCACAGATACGCAGTATTTT
V gene: TRBV6-1; D gene: -; J gene: TRBJ2-7; clone size: -; CDR3 protein: CASIPLAGTTSYEQYF; CDR3 DNA: TGTGCCAGCATCCCCCTAGCCGGGACAACTTCCTACGAGCAGTACTTC
V gene: TRBV5-1; D gene: -; J gene: TRBJ2-5; clone size: -; CDR3 protein: CASSLWTRTDEQYF; CDR3 DNA: TGCGCCAGCAGCTTGTGGACCCGGACAGATGAGCAGTACTTC
V gene: TRBV6-5; D gene: -; J gene: TRBJ1-6; clone size: many; CDR3 protein: CASSYLGKYNSPLHF; CDR3 DNA: TGTGCCAGCAGTTACCTGGGAAAATATAATTCACCCCTCCACTTT
V gene: TRBV6-6; D gene: -; J gene: TRBJ1-6; clone size: many; CDR3 protein: CASRAGFDSPLHF; CDR3 DNA: TGTGCCAGCAGAGCAGGGTTTGATTCACCCCTCCACTTT
V gene: TRBV6-6; D gene: -; J gene: TRBJ1-2; clone size: many; CDR3 protein: CASSYSGDTYGYTF; CDR3 DNA: TGTGCCAGCAGTTACTCTGGGGACACCTATGGCTACACCTTC
V gene: TRBV5-1; D gene: -; J gene: TRBJ1-1; clone size: few; CDR3 protein: CASSFGQHTEAFF; CDR3 DNA: TGCGCCAGCAGCTTTGGACAACACACTGAAGCTTTCTTT
V gene: TRBV6-2/TRBV6-3; D gene: TRBD2; J gene: TRBJ2-7; clone size: -; CDR3 protein: CASSYLLAGGPSSYNEQYF; CDR3 DNA: TGTGCCAGCAGTTACCTGCTAGCGGGGGGACCAAGCTCCTACAATGAGCAGTACTTC
V gene: TRBV7-9; D gene: TRBD2; J gene: TRBJ2-1; clone size: once; CDR3 protein: CASSPPGGSYEQFF; CDR3 DNA: TGTGCCAGCAGCCCCCCTGGCGGGAGTTACGAGCAGTTCTTC